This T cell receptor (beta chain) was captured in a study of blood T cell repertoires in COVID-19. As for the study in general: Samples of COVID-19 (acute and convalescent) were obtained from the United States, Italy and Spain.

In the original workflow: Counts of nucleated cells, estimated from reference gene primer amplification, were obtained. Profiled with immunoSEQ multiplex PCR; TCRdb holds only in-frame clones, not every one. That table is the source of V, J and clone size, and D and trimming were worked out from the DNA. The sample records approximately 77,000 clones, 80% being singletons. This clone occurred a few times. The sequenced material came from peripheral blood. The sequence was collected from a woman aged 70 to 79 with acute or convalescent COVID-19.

CDR3 protein: CASSVDSRDRSYGYTF. CDR3 sequence (DNA): TGTGCCAGCAGCGTAGATAGCCGGGACAGGAGCTATGGCTACACCTTC. The chain combines TRBV9 with TRBJ1-2, with TRBD1 matching 8 bases. The CDR3 extends over 16 amino acids. Germline assignment: CDR1 SGDLS and CDR2 YYNGEE. The ends lost 0 bases at V and 4 bases at J; junction bases unmatched: 8.